This record concerns one T cell receptor (beta chain) sequence. What it recognizes is unknown. These data are taken from a study of radiation and T cells in renal cell carcinoma. General observations from the study: Top tumor clonotypes rose in blood 2 weeks post-radiation, then contracted.

Described time point: blood 4 weeks post-SBRT, at nephrectomy. The treatment: 15 Gy SBRT to primary tumor, nephrectomy 4 weeks later. Produced via immunoSEQ multiplex PCR; TCRdb's table is partial and in-frame only. The sample yields approximately 80,000 clones, roughly nine tenths seen once. CDR3 length: 15 residues. The J gene is TRBJ2-7, the V gene TRBV21-1; TRBD1, the table's D call, lacks a check against the DNA. TRBV21-1 is a documented pseudogene. The TCR sequence derives from a woman in her 70s with renal cell carcinoma. The sequencing used blood, collected from a patient whose treatment included radiotherapy and nephrectomy. The DNA of the CDR3 is TGTGCCAGCAACCGGAGGGACAGGGGGCCCGACGAGCAGTACTTC. Translated: CASNRRDRGPDEQYF.